This T cell receptor (beta chain) was recorded in a study of T-cell reconstitution after alpha-beta-depleted transplantation in children. TCRbeta library preparation incorporated unique molecular identifiers. One entry per CDR3 protein, called by TCRdb with MiXCR from the PCR reads. The sample lists about 980,000 distinct CDR3 sequences, about 29% occurring once. Study results and limitations: From surviving recipient T cells and thymic progenitors came the high day-60 TCRbeta diversity observed in some patients. It was reported that alpha-beta T cells came from several hundred expanded graft clones (about two months after transplant). When one year had passed after transplant, most T-cell counts and diversity came from newly produced T cells.

This CDR3 spans 15 amino acids. Germline CDR1 and CDR2: SGHRS and YFSETQ. V gave up 0 bases and J gave up 7 bases, with 17 bases separating them. Worth noting for this clonotype: Its antigen remains unidentified.

J is TRBJ2-7 and V is TRBV5-1; D possibly uses TRBD1 or TRBD2 (6 bases each). The sample here was PBMCs, mostly from graft donor cells, taken 360 days after TCRalphabeta/CD19-depleted stem cell transplant. The sequence derives from a boy less than two years old who had a stem cell transplant for SCID, so the T cells may come from the graft donor. The CDR3 bases are TGCGCCAGCAGCTTGGCATCGGGGGCGGTACGGGAGCAGTACTTC. It encodes CASSLASGAVREQYF.